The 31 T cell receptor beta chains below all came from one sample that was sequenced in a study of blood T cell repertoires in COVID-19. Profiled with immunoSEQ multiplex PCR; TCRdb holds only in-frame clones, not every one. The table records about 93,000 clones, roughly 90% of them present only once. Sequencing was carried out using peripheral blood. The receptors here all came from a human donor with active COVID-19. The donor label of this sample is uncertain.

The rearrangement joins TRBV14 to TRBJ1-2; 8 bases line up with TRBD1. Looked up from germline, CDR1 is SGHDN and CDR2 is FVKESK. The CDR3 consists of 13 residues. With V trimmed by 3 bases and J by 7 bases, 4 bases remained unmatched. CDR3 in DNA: TGTGCCAGCAGCCACAGTGACAGGGGTGGCTACACCTTC. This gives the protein CASSHSDRGGYTF.

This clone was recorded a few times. The CDR3 bases are TGCGCCAGCAGGAGATGCGGCTACACCTTC. Protein sequence: CASRRCGYTF. This chain joins TRBV10-1 and TRBJ1-2; D ambiguous. This CDR3 spans 10 amino acids. V was trimmed by 6 bases and J by 8 bases, leaving 7 bases between them. Germline CDR1 WNHNN, CDR2 SYGVQD (reference sequence).

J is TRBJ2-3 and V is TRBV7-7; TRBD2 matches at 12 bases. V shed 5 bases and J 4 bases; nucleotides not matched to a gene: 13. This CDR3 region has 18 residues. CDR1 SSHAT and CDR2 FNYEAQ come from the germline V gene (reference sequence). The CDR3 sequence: CASSPLAGGSGGPDTQYF. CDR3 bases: TGTGCCAGCAGCCCACTAGCGGGGGGCTCGGGGGGGCCAGATACGCAGTATTTT.

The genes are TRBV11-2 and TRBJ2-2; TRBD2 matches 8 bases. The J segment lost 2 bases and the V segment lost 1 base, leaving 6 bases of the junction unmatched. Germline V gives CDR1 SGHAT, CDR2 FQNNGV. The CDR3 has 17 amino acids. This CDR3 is CASSLVPAGANTGELFF. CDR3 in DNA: TGTGCCAGCAGCTTAGTCCCAGCGGGGGCAAACACCGGGGAGCTGTTTTTT.

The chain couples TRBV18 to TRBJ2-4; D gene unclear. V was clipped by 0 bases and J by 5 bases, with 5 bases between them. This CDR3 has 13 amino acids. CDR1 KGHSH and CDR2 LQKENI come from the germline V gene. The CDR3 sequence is CASSPPSQNIQYF. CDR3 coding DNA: TGTGCCAGCTCACCACCAAGCCAAAACATTCAGTACTTC. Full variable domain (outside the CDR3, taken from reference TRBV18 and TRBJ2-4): NAGVMQNPRHLVRRRGQEARLRCSPMKGHSHVYWYRQLPEEGLKFMVYLQKENIIDESGMPKERFSAEFPKEGPSILRIQQVVRGDSAAYFCASSPPSQNIQYFGAGTRLSVL.

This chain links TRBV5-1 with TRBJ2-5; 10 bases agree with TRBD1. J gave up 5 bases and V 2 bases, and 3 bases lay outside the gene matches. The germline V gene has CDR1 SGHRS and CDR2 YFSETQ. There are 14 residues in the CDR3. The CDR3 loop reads CASSLKGQGETQYF. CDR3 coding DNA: TGCGCCAGCAGCTTAAAGGGACAGGGGGAGACCCAGTACTTC. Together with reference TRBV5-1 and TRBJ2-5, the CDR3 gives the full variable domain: KAGVTQTPRYLIKTRGQQVTLSCSPISGHRSVSWYQQTPGQGLQFLFEYFSETQRNKGNFPGRFSGRQFSNSRSEMNVSTLELGDSALYLCASSLKGQGETQYFGPGTRLLVL.

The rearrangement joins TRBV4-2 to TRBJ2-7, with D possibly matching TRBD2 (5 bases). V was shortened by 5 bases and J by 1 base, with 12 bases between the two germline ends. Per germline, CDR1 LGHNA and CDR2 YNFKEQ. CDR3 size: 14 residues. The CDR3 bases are TGTGCCAGCAGCTTACCCGGGATTTCCTACGAGCAGTACTTC. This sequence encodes CASSLPGISYEQYF.

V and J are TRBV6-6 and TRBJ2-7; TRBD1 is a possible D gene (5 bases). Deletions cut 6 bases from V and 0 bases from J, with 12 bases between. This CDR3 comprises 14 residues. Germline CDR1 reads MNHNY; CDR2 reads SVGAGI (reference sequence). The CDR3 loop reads CASRTTGDSYEQYF. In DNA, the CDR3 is TGTGCCAGCAGAACTACAGGAGACTCCTACGAGCAGTACTTC.

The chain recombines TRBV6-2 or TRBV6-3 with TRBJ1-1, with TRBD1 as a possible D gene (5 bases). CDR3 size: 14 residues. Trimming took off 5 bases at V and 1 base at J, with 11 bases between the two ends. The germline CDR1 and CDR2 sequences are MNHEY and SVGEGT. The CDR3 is CASSTTGGNTEAFF. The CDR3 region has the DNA TGTGCCAGCAGTACGACGGGGGGGAACACTGAAGCTTTCTTT.

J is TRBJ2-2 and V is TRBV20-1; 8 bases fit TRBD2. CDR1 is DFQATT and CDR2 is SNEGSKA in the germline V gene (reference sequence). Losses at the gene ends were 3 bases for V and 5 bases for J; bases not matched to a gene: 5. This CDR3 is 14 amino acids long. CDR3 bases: TGCAGTGCTAGTGCGGGGGGATGGACCGGGGAGCTGTTTTTT. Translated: CSASAGGWTGELFF.

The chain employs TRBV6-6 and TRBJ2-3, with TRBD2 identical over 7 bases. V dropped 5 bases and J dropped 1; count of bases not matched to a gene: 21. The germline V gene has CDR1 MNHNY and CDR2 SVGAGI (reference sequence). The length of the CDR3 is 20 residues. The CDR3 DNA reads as TGTGCCAGCAGTCTCACCTACCCTCACGGGCCAGGGAGGGGCACAGATACGCAGTATTTT. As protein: CASSLTYPHGPGRGTDTQYF.

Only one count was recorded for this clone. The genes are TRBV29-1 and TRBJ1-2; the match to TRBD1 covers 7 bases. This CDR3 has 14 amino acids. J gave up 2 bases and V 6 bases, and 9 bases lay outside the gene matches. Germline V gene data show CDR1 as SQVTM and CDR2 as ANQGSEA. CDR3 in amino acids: CSVRDSALNYGYTF. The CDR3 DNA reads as TGCAGCGTGCGGGACAGCGCCCTAAACTATGGCTACACCTTC.

The CDR3 sequence: CATSPGVETEAFF. The CDR3 DNA reads TGTGCCACCAGCCCAGGGGTTGAGACTGAAGCTTTCTTT. V is TRBV15 and J is TRBJ1-1; tentative D call: TRBD1 (6 bases). Trimming left V 5 bases short and J 5 bases short, with 12 bases between. The germline V gene has CDR1 LNHNV and CDR2 YYDKDF (reference sequence). This CDR3 spans 13 amino acids.

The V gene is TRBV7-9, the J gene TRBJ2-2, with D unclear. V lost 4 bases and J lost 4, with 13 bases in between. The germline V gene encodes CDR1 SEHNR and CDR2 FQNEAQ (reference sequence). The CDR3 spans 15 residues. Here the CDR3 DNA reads TGTGCCAGCAGCTACGTGGGCTCCGGCACCGGGGAGCTGTTTTTT. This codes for CASSYVGSGTGELFF. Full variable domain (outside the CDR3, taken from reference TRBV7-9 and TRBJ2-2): DTGVSQNPRHKITKRGQNVTFRCDPISEHNRLYWYRQTLGQGPEFLTYFQNEAQLEKSRLLSDRFSAERPKGSFSTLEIQRTEQGDSAMYLCASSYVGSGTGELFFGEGSRLTVL.

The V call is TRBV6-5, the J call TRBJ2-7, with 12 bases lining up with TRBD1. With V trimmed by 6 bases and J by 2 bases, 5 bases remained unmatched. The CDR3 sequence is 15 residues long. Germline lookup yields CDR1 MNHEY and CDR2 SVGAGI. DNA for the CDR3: TGTGCCAGCAGCCCCGGGACAGGGGGCGCCTACGAGCAGTACTTC. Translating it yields CASSPGTGGAYEQYF.

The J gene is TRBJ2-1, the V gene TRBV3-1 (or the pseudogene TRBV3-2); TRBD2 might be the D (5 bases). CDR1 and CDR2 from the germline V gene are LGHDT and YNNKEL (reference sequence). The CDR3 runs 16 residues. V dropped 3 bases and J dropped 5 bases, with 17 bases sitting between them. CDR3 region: CASSQVQRYFDNEQFF. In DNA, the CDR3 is TGTGCCAGCAGCCAGGTACAGCGGTACTTTGACAATGAGCAGTTCTTC.

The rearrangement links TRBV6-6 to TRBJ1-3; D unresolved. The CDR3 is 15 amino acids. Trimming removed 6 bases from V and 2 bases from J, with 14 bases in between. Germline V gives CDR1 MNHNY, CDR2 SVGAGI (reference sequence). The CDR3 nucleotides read TGTGCCAGCAGCACGCCGACAAGAACTGGAAACACCATATATTTT. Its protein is CASSTPTRTGNTIYF.

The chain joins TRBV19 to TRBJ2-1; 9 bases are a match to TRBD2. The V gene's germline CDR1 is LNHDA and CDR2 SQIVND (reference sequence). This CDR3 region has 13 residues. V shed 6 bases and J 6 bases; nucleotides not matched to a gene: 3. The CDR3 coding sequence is TGTGCCAGTAGGGGACTAGCCTCCAATGAGCAGTTCTTC. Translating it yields CASRGLASNEQFF.

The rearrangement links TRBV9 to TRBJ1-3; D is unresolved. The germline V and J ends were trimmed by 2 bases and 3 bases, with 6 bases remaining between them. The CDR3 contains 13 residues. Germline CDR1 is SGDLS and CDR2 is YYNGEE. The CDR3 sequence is CASSVSGGNTIYF. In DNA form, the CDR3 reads TGTGCCAGCAGCGTGTCGGGTGGAAACACCATATATTTT.

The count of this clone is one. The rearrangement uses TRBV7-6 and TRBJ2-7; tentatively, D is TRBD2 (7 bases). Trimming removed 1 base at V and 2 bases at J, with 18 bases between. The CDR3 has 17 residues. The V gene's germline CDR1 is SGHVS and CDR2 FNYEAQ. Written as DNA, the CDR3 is TGTGCCAGCAGCTTAGGGCCGGGGGGAGGACAGACCTACGAGCAGTACTTC. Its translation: CASSLGPGGGQTYEQYF.

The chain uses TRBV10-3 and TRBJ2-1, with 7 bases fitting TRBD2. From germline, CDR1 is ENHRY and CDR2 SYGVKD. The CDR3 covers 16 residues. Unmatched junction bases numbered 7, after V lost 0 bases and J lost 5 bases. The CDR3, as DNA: TGTGCCATCAGTGAGTCGAACGGGGGGATCAACAATGAGCAGTTCTTC. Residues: CAISESNGGINNEQFF.

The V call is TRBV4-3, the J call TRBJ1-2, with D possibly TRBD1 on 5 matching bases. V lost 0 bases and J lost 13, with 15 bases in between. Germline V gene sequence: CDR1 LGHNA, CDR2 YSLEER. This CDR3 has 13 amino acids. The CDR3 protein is CASSQDSGGRLTF. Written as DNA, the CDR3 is TGCGCCAGCAGCCAAGATTCGGGGGGGAGACTCACCTTC.

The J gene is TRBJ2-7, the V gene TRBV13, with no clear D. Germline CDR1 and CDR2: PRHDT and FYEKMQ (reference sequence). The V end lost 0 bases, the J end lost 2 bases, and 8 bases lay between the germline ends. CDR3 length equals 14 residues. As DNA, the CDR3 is TGTGCCAGCAGCTTAGGGGGCGCCCCCTACGAGCAGTACTTC. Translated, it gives CASSLGGAPYEQYF.

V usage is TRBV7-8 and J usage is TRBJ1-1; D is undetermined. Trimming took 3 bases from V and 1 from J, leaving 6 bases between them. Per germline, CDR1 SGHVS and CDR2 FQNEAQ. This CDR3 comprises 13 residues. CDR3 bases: TGTGCCAGCAGCTTTAGTGGGAACACTGAAGCTTTCTTT. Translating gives CASSFSGNTEAFF.

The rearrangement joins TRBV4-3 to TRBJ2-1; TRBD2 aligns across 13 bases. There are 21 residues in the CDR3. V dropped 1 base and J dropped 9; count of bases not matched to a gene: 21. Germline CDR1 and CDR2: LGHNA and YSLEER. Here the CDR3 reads CASSQGDRLTSGGFGVGEQFF. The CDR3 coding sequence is TGCGCCAGCAGCCAAGGCGATCGCTTGACTAGCGGGGGGTTTGGGGTCGGTGAGCAGTTCTTC.

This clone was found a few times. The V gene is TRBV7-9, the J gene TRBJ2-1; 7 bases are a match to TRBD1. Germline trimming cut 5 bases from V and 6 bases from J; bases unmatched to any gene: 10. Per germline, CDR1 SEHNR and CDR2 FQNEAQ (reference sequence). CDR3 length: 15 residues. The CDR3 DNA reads TGTGCCAGCAGCATCGCCGGGACAGTTTTCAATGAGCAGTTCTTC. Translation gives CASSIAGTVFNEQFF.

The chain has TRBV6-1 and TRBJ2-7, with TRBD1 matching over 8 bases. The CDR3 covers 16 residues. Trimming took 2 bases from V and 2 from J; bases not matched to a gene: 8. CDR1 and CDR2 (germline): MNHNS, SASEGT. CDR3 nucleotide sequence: TGTGCCAGCAGTGAATTGTACAGGGGGTGGCCCTACGAGCAGTACTTC. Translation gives CASSELYRGWPYEQYF.

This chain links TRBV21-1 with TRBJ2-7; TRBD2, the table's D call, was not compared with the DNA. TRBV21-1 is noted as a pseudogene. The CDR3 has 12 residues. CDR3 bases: TGTGCCAGCAGGACTAGGGGCTACGAGCAGTACTTC. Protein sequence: CASRTRGYEQYF.

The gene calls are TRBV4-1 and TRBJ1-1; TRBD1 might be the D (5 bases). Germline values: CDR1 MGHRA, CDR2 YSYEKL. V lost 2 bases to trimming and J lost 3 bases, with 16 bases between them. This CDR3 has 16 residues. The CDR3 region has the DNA TGCGCCAGCAGCCAAAGGTTTTTGGGGGGGGACACTGAAGCTTTCTTT. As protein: CASSQRFLGGDTEAFF.

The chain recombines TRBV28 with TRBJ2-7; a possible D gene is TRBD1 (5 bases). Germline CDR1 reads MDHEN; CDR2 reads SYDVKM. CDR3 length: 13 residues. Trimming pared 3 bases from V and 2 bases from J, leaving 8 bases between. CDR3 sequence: CASSFQGPYEQYF. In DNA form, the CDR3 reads TGTGCCAGCAGTTTCCAGGGCCCCTACGAGCAGTACTTC. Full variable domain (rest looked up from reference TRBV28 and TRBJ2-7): DVKVTQSSRYLVKRTGEKVFLECVQDMDHENMFWYRQDPGLGLRLIYFSYDVKMKEKGDIPEGYSVSREKKERFSLILESASTNQTSMYLCASSFQGPYEQYFGPGTRLTVT.

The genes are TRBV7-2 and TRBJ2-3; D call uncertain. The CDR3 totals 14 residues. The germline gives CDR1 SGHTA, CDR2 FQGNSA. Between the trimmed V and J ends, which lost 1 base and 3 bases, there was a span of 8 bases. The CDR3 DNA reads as TGTGCCAGCAGCTTAGGTTACGGGACAGATACGCAGTATTTT. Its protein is CASSLGYGTDTQYF.